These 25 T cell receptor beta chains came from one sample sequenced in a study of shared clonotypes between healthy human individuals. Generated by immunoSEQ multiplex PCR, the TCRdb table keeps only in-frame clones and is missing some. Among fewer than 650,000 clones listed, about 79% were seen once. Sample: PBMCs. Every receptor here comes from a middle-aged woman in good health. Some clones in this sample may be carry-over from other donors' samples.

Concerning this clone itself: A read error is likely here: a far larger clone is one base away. The CDR3 loop reads CASRTGTDTGELFF. CDR3 bases: TGTGCCAGCAGGACAGGGACGGACACCGGGGAGCTGTTTTTT. This rearrangement joins TRBV6-6 to TRBJ2-2; 7 bases line up with TRBD1. The CDR3 spans 14 residues. Germline V gives CDR1 MNHNY, CDR2 SVGAGI (reference sequence). The V gene end was trimmed by 6 bases and the J gene end by 3 bases; junction bases not matched to a gene: 4.

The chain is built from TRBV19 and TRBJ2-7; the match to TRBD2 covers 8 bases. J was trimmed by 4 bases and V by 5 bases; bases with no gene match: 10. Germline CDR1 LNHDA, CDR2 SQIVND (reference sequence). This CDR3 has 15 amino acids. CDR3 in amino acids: CASSARWGGRYEQYF. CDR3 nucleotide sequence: TGTGCCAGTAGTGCCCGTTGGGGCGGGAGGTACGAGCAGTACTTC.

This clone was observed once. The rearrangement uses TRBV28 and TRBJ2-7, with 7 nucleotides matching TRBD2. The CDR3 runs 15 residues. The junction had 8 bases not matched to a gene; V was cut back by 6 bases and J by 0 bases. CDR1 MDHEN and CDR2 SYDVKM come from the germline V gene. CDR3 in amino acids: CASSSLRGSSYEQYF. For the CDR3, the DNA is TGTGCCAGCAGCTCACTTCGCGGGAGCTCCTACGAGCAGTACTTC. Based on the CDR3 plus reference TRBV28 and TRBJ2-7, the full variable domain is DVKVTQSSRYLVKRTGEKVFLECVQDMDHENMFWYRQDPGLGLRLIYFSYDVKMKEKGDIPEGYSVSREKKERFSLILESASTNQTSMYLCASSSLRGSSYEQYFGPGTRLTVT.

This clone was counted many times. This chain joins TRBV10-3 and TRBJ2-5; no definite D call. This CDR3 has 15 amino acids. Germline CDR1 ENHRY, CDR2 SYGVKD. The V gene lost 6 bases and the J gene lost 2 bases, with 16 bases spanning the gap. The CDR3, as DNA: TGTGCCATCAGCGGCTTCAGTACGCCTCAAGAGACCCAGTACTTC. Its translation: CAISGFSTPQETQYF.

The CDR3 DNA reads as TGTGCCAGCAGCTTGGTGGGGGAAATCGGTGAAAAACTGTTTTTT. Its translation: CASSLVGEIGEKLFF. This chain connects TRBV5-6 to TRBJ1-4, with D possibly being TRBD1 (5 bases). Germline CDR1 SGHDT, CDR2 YYEEEE. The CDR3 covers 15 residues. The ends were cut back, 0 bases at V and 7 bases at J, with 13 bases in the middle.

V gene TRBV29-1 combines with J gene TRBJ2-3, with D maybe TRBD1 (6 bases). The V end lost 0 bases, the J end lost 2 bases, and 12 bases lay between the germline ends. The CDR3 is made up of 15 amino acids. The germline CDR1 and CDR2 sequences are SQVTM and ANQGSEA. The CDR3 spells CSVEEVWGPTDTQYF. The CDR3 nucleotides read TGCAGCGTTGAAGAGGTTTGGGGGCCCACAGATACGCAGTATTTT.

The CDR3 spells CASRPGRMNTEAFF. The CDR3 DNA is TGTGCCAGTCGACCCGGGCGGATGAACACTGAAGCTTTCTTT. The chain uses TRBV28 and TRBJ1-1, with unresolved D. Germline V gene sequence: CDR1 MDHEN, CDR2 SYDVKM. The CDR3 has 14 amino acids. V was cut by 9 bases and J by 0 bases, with 14 bases left in between.

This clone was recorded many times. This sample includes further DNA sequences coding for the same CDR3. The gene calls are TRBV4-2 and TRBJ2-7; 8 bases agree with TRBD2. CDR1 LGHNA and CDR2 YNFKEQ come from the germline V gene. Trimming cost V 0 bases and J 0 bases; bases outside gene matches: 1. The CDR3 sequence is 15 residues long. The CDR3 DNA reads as TGTGCCAGCAGCCAAGAGAGCGGGAGCTCCTACGAGCAGTACTTC. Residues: CASSQESGSSYEQYF.

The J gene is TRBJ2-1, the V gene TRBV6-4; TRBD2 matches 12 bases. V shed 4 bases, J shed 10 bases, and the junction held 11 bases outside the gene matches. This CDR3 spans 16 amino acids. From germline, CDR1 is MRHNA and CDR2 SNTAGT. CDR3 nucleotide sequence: TGTGCCAGCAGTGGCGACGGGACTAGCGGGTCGGGGGAGCAGTTCTTC. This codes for CASSGDGTSGSGEQFF.

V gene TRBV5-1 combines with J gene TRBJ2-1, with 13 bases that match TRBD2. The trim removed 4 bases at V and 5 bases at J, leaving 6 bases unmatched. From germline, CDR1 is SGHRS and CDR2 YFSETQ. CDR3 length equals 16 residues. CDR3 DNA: TGCGCCAGCAGCGCAACCGGGACTAGCGGGAACAATGAGCAGTTCTTC. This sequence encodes CASSATGTSGNNEQFF.

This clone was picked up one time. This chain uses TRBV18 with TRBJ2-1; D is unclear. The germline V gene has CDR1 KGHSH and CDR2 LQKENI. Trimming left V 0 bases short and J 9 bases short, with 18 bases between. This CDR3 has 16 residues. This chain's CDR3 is CASSPPGLPSFREQFF. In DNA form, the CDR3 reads TGTGCCAGCTCACCACCGGGTCTCCCTAGTTTCCGTGAGCAGTTCTTC. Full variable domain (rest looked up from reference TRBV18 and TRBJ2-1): NAGVMQNPRHLVRRRGQEARLRCSPMKGHSHVYWYRQLPEEGLKFMVYLQKENIIDESGMPKERFSAEFPKEGPSILRIQQVVRGDSAAYFCASSPPGLPSFREQFFGPGTRLTVL.

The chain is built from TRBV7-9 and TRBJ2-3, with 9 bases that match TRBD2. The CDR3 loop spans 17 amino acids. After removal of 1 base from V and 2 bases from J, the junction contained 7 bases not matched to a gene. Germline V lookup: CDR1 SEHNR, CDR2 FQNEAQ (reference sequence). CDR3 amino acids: CASSLVRLAGPTDTQYF. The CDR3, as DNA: TGTGCCAGCAGCTTAGTTCGCCTAGCGGGACCCACAGATACGCAGTATTTT.

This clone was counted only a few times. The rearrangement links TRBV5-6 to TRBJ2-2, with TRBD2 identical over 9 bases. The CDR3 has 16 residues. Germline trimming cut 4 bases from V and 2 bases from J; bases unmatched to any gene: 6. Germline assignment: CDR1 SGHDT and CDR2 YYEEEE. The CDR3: CASSLLSGGNTGELFF. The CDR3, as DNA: TGTGCCAGCAGCCTCCTTAGCGGGGGTAACACCGGGGAGCTGTTTTTT.

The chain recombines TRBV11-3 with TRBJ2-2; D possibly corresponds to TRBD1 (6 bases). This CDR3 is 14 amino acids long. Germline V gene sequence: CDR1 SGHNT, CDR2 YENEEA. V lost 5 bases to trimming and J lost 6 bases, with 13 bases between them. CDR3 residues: CASSLNTGSGELFF. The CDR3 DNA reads TGTGCCAGCAGCCTGAACACAGGGTCCGGGGAGCTGTTTTTT.

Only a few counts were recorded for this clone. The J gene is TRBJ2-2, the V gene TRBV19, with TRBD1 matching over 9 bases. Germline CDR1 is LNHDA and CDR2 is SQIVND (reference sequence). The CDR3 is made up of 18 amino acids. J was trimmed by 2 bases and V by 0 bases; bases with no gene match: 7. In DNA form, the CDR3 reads TGTGCCAGTAGTATAGATCTTTTGGGACAGGGAAACACCGGGGAGCTGTTTTTT. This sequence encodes CASSIDLLGQGNTGELFF.

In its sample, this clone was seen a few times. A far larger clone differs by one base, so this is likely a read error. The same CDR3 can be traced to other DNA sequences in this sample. CDR3 sequence: CSALGYEQYF. Written as DNA, the CDR3 is TGCAGCGCCTTAGGGTACGAGCAGTACTTC. The chain is built from TRBV20-1 and TRBJ2-7, with D uncertain. CDR1 and CDR2 from the germline V gene are DFQATT and SNEGSKA (reference sequence). The CDR3 covers 10 residues.

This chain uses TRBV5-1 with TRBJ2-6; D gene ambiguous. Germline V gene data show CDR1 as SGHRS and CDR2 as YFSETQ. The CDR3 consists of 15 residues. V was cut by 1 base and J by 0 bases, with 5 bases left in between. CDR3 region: CASSLYSSGANVLTF. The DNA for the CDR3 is TGCGCCAGCAGCTTGTATAGCTCTGGGGCCAACGTCCTGACTTTC. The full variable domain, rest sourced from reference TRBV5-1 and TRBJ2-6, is KAGVTQTPRYLIKTRGQQVTLSCSPISGHRSVSWYQQTPGQGLQFLFEYFSETQRNKGNFPGRFSGRQFSNSRSEMNVSTLELGDSALYLCASSLYSSGANVLTFGAGSRLTVL.

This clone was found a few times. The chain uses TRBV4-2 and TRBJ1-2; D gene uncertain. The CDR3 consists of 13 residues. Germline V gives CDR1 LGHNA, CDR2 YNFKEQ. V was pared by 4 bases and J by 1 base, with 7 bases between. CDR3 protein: CASSPRINYGYTF. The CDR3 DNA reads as TGTGCCAGCAGCCCCCGGATTAACTATGGCTACACCTTC.

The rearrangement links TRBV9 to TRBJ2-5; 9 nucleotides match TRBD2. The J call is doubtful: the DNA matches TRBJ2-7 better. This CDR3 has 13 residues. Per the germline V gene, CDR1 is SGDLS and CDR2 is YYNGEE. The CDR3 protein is CASSDRLAAEQYF. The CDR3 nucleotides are TGTGCCAGCAGCGACCGACTAGCGGCCGAGCAGTACTTC.

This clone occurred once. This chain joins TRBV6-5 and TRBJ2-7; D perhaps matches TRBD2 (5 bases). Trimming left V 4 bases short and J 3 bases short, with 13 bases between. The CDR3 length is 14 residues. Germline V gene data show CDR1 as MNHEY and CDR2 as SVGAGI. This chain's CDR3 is CASSWAGMDYEQYF. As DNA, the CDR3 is TGTGCCAGCAGTTGGGCGGGCATGGACTACGAGCAGTACTTC.

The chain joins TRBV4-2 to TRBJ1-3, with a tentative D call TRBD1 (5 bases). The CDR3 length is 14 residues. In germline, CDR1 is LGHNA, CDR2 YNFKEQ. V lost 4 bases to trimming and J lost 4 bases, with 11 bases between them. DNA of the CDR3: TGTGCCAGCAGCCTAGCAGGGTCCGGAAACACCATATATTTT. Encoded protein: CASSLAGSGNTIYF.

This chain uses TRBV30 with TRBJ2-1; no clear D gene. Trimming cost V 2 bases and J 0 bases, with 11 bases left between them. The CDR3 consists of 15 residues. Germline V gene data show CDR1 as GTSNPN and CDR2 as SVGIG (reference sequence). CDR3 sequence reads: CAWSRRSSSYNEQFF. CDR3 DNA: TGTGCCTGGAGTCGCAGATCCAGCTCCTACAATGAGCAGTTCTTC.

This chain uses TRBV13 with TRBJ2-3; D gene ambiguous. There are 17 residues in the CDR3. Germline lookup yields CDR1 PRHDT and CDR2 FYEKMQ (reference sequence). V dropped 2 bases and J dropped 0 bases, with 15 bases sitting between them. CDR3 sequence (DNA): TGTGCCAGCAGCTTATCCCTTGAAGTCGCTAGCACAGATACGCAGTATTTT. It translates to CASSLSLEVASTDTQYF.

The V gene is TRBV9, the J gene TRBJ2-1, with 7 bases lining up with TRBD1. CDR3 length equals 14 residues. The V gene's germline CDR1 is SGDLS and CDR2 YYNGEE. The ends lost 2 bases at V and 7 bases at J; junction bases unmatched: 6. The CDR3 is CASSVSGQWNEQFF. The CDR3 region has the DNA TGTGCCAGCAGCGTTTCGGGACAGTGGAATGAGCAGTTCTTC. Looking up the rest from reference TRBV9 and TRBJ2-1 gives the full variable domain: DSGVTQTPKHLITATGQRVTLRCSPRSGDLSVYWYQQSLDQGLQFLIQYYNGEERAKGNILERFSAQQFPDLHSELNLSSLELGDSALYFCASSVSGQWNEQFFGPGTRLTVL.

The CDR3 coding sequence is TGTGCCACCAGCGATCTCCTGGGGGCAACTAATGAAAAACTGTTTTTT. It is translated as CATSDLLGATNEKLFF. The V call is TRBV15, the J call TRBJ1-4; TRBD1 is a possible D gene (5 bases). CDR3 length: 16 amino acids. Trimming left V 5 bases short and J 0 bases short, with 13 bases between. Looked up from germline, CDR1 is LNHNV and CDR2 is YYDKDF (reference sequence).